This TCR beta chain emerged from a study of T cell responses to AZD1222 COVID-19 vaccine. Only in-frame clones appear in the TCRdb table, and some are missing; sequencing was by immunoSEQ multiplex PCR. The sample includes roughly 200,000 clones, roughly nine tenths of them seen just once. Germline CDR1 KGHSH, CDR2 LQKENI. V lost 2 bases to trimming and J lost 2 bases; unmatched junction nucleotides: 3. This CDR3 comprises 16 residues. Sequenced here: peripheral blood, sampled 28 days after the second AZD1222 dose. The chain recombines TRBV18 with TRBJ2-3; TRBD2 matches at 11 bases. The origin of this receptor is an adult who received the AZD1222 COVID-19 vaccine. Written as DNA, the CDR3 is TGTGCCAGCTCACCAAGGACTAGCGGGTCCACAGATACGCAGTATTTT. Protein sequence: CASSPRTSGSTDTQYF.